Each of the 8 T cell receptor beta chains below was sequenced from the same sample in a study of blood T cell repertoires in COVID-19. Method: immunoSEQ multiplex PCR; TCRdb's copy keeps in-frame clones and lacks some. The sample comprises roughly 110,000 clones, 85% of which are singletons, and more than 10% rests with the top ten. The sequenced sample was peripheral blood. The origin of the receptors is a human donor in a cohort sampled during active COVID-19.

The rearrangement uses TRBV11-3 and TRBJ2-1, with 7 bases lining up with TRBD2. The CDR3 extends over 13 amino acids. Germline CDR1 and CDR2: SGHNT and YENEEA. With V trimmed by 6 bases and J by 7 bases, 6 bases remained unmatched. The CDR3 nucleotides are TGTGCCAGCAGTTCCGGGACTATTAATGAGCAGTTCTTC. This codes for CASSSGTINEQFF.

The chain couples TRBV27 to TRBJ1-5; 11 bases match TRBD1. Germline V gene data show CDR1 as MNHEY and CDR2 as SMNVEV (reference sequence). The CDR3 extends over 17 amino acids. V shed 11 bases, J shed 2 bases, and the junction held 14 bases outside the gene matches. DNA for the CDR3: TGTGCCCCATACTATAGGACAGGGGGCTTTGGCAATCAGCCCCAGCATTTT. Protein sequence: CAPYYRTGGFGNQPQHF.

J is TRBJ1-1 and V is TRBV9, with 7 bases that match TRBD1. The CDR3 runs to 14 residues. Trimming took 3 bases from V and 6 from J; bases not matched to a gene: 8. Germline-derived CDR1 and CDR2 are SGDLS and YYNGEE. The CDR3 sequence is CASSAGGLEAEAFF. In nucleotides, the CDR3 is TGTGCCAGCAGCGCAGGGGGACTGGAAGCTGAAGCTTTCTTT.

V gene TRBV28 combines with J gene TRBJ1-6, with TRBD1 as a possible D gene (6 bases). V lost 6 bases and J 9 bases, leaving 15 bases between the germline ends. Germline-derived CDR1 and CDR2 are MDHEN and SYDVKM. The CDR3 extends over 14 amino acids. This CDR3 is CASSPGGELSPLHF. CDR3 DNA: TGTGCCAGCAGCCCGGGGGGCGAACTTTCACCCCTCCACTTT.

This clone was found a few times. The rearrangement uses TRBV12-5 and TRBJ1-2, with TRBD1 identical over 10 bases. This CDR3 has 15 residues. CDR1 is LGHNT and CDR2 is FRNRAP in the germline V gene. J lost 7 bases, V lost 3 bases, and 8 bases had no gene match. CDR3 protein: CASGLGTGDMRGYTF. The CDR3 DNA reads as TGTGCTAGTGGTTTAGGGACAGGGGATATGCGTGGCTACACCTTC.

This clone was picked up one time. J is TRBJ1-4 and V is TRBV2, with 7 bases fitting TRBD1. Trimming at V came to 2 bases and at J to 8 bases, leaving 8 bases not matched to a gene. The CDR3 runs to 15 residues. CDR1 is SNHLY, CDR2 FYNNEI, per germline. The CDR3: CASSELRQGREKLFF. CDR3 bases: TGTGCCAGCAGTGAACTCAGACAGGGAAGAGAAAAACTGTTTTTT.

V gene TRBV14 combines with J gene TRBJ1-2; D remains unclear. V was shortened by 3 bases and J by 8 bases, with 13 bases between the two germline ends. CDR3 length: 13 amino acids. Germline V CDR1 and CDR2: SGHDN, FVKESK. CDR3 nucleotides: TGTGCCAGCAGCCAGGTAGATGGCGGAGGCTACACCTTC. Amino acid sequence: CASSQVDGGGYTF. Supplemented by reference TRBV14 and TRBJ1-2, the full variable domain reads EAGVTQFPSHSVIEKGQTVTLRCDPISGHDNLYWYRRVMGKEIKFLLHFVKESKQDESGMPNNRFLAERTGGTYSTLKVQPAELEDSGVYFCASSQVDGGGYTFGSGTRLTVV.

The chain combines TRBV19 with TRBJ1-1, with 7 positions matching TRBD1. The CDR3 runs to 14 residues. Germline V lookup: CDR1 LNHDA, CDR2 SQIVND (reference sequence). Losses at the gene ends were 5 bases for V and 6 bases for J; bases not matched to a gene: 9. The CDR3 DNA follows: TGTGCCAGTAGTGCCAGACAGGGAGGTGCTGAAGCTTTCTTT. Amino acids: CASSARQGGAEAFF. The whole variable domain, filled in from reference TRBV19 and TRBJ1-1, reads DGGITQSPKYLFRKEGQNVTLSCEQNLNHDAMYWYRQDPGQGLRLIYYSQIVNDFQKGDIAEGYSVSREKKESFPLTVTSAQKNPTAFYLCASSARQGGAEAFFGQGTRLTVV.